This T cell receptor beta chain comes out of a study of T cells after yellow fever vaccination. Looking at the study overall: With SMART-Seq v4 Ultra Low Input, the fractions containing low cell numbers were prepared.

General observations from the study: Weaker, the secondary response had a peak occurring faster, on day 5 versus 15.

TCRdb reanalysed the 5' RACE reads using MiXCR and keeps one entry per CDR3 protein. This table holds 450,000 to 650,000 distinct CDR3 sequences, about 13% found once. This clonotype appeared a few times. The antigen is unknown. Per the germline V gene, CDR1 is KGHSH and CDR2 is LQKENI. Trimming removed 3 bases at V and 9 bases at J, with 9 bases between. The CDR3 sequence is 12 residues long. The V gene is TRBV18, the J gene TRBJ2-1; D unclear. The clonotype originates from a man aged 30 to 39 who received the YFV17D yellow fever vaccine. The sample consisted of PBMCs, taken on the day of the yellow fever booster vaccination. In DNA, the CDR3 is TGTGCCAGCTCACCGGTAAGCCCTGAGCAGTTCTTC. Translation: CASSPVSPEQFF.